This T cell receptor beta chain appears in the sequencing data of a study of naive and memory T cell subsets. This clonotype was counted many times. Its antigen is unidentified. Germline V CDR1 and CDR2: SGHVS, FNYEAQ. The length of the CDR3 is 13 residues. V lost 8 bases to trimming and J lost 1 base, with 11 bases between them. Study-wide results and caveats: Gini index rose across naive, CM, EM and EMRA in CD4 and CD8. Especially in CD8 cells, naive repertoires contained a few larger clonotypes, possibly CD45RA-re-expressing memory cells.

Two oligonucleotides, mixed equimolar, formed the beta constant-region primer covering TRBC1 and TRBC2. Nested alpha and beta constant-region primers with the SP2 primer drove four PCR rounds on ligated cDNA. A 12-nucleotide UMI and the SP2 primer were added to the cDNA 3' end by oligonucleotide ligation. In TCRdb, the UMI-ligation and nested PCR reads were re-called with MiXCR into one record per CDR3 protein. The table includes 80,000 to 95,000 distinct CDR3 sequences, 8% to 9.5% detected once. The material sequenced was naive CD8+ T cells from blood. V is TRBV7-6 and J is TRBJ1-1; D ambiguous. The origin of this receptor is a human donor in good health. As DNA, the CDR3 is TGTGCCAGCGCCCCGGCAGGGAACACTGAAGCTTTCTTT. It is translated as CASAPAGNTEAFF.